Listed here is a single T cell receptor (beta chain). The sample originates from a study of PD-1 blockade in classical Hodgkin lymphoma. The V gene lost 3 bases and the J gene lost 8 bases, with 20 bases spanning the gap. The V gene's germline CDR1 is SGHDT and CDR2 YYEEEE. This CDR3 spans 16 amino acids. Libraries were prepared by immunoSEQ multiplex PCR; TCRdb keeps only in-frame clonotypes and omits some of them. The data contain roughly 29,000 clones, approximately 89% of them singletons. Time point defined: cycle 4 day 1 (C4D1), after 6 weeks of nivolumab. Every single patient, without exception, relapsed after autologous stem cell transplantation, and brentuximab vedotin exposure varied. Negative magnetic selection isolated CD4+ T cells from thawed PBMCs.

The sequenced sample was CD4+ T cells from blood, obtained before the fourth cycle of nivolumab. The clonotype was recovered from a human donor with classical Hodgkin lymphoma. The gene calls are TRBV5-6 and TRBJ1-4; possibly TRBD1 for D (6 bases). For the CDR3, the DNA is TGTGCCAGCAGCTGGACGGGGGCGGGGGTACAGGAAAAACTGTTTTTT. Protein: CASSWTGAGVQEKLFF.